These T cell receptor beta chains were read from a single sample in a study of blood T cell repertoires in COVID-19. Method: immunoSEQ multiplex PCR; TCRdb's copy keeps in-frame clones and lacks some. The sample yields around 200,000 clones, 80% to 85% seen once. Sequenced: peripheral blood. The receptors originated from a middle-aged woman with acute or convalescent COVID-19. Each CDR3 is given with its conserved first and last residue. A D gene is named only where the DNA matches it firmly. Clone sizes are given selectively: once, few, many, or a class where the clone is expanded.

D,J,size,V,length,DNA,CDR3
NA,TRBJ1-2,NA,TRBV28,12,TGTGCCAGCAGTCCCCCCGGTGATGGCTACACCTTC,CASSPPGDGYTF
NA,TRBJ1-2,NA,TRBV2,14,TGTGCCAGTACCCCCAGGGGAGCTAACTATGGCTACACCTTC,CASTPRGANYGYTF
TRBD1,TRBJ2-3,NA,TRBV10-3,16,TGTGCCATCAGTCCGGCGACAGGGGCGGGCACAGATACGCAGTATTTT,CAISPATGAGTDTQYF
TRBD2,TRBJ2-5,NA,TRBV5-1,16,TGCGCCAGCAGACGGGGACTAGCGGGAGGGCAAGAGACCCAGTACTTC,CASRRGLAGGQETQYF
NA,TRBJ1-4,NA,TRBV18,15,TGTGCCAGCTCACCACGACAGGCGACGAATGAAAAACTGTTTTTT,CASSPRQATNEKLFF
TRBD1,TRBJ1-6,NA,TRBV13,17,TGTGCCAGCAGCTCCCCCCAAGACAGGGGGTATAATTCACCCCTCCACTTT,CASSSPQDRGYNSPLHF
TRBD1,TRBJ1-4,NA,TRBV28,15,TGTGCCAGCAGGCGGCGAGACAGGGAGGCTGAAAAACTGTTTTTT,CASRRRDREAEKLFF
TRBD1,TRBJ1-1,NA,TRBV15,16,TGTGCCACCAGCAGAGATAGGACAGGGGGCCTTGCTGAAGCTTTCTTT,CATSRDRTGGLAEAFF
NA,TRBJ2-5,NA,TRBV2,13,TGTGCCAGCAGCCCCAGGGTTAGGGAGACCCAGTACTTC,CASSPRVRETQYF
NA,TRBJ2-7,NA,TRBV27,15,TGTGCCAGCAGTCCCTCGGGAAGCAGCTCCTACGAGCAGTACTTC,CASSPSGSSSYEQYF
NA,TRBJ2-3,NA,TRBV28,15,TGTGCCAGCAGTTTTCGGCTAGCGAGAACAGATACGCAGTATTTT,CASSFRLARTDTQYF
NA,TRBJ2-1,once,TRBV11-2,11,TGTGCCAGCAGCCGAGTTAATGAGCAGTTCTTC,CASSRVNEQFF
NA,TRBJ2-3,NA,TRBV27,14,TGTGCCAGCAGTTTACCGGGAGCCCTAGATACGCAGTATTTT,CASSLPGALDTQYF
TRBD2,TRBJ2-7,NA,TRBV9,16,TGTGCCAGCAGCGTAGGGGGCGGGAGAAGCTCTGAGGAGCAGTACTTC,CASSVGGGRSSEEQYF
NA,TRBJ1-1,once,TRBV18,15,TGTGCCAGCTCACCCCGGACACTGTCGAACACTGAAGCTTTCTTT,CASSPRTLSNTEAFF
TRBD2,TRBJ2-1,few,TRBV10-3,13,TGTGCCATCAGTTCCCAAACTAGCGGGGGTATGTTCTTC,CAISSQTSGGMFF
NA,TRBJ1-1,NA,TRBV28,15,TGTGCCAGCAGCCCGTTTCGACAGTCCAACACTGAAGCTTTCTTT,CASSPFRQSNTEAFF
NA,TRBJ1-6,NA,TRBV10-3,16,TGTGCCATCAGTGAGTCTCAGGATCAGTCGCATTCACCCCTCCACTTT,CAISESQDQSHSPLHF
NA,TRBJ1-6,NA,TRBV28,16,TGTGCCAGCAGCCAACGGCCAGGGACTAGTAATTCACCCCTCCACTTT,CASSQRPGTSNSPLHF
NA,TRBJ2-7,NA,TRBV11-2,15,TGTGCCAGCAGCTCTCCGGTCCAGGGAGGTGGCGAGCAGTACTTC,CASSSPVQGGGEQYF
TRBD1,TRBJ1-2,NA,TRBV24-1,20,TGTGCCACCAGTGATAAAACCGTTCTTGGACAGGGGTTCCCTCTCTATGGCTACACCTTC,CATSDKTVLGQGFPLYGYTF
TRBD1,TRBJ1-1,NA,TRBV6-4,16,TGTGCCAGCAGGCGCACGGGACAGGGGATGGGCACTGAAGCTTTCTTT,CASRRTGQGMGTEAFF
NA,TRBJ2-1,NA,TRBV5-1,15,TGCGCCAGCAGCTTTAAGGACAGTACTTACAATGAGCAGTTCTTC,CASSFKDSTYNEQFF
TRBD1,TRBJ2-7,NA,TRBV7-9,14,TGTGCCAGCAGCCCCCGGGACAGGGTGTACGAGCAGTACTTC,CASSPRDRVYEQYF